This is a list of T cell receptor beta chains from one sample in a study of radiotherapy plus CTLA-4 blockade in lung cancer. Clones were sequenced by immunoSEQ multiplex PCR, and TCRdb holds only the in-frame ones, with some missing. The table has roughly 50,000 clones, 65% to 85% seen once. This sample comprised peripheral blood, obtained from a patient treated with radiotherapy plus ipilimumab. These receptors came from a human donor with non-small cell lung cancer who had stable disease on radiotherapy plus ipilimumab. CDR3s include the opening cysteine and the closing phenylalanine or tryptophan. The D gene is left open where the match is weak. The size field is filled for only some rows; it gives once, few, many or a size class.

TGTGCCAGCAGTTACTCGCCCGGGGAAAAACTGTTTTTT CASSYSPGEKLFF . . TRBJ1-4 TRBV6-6
TGTGCCAGCAGTGAAGCGGCGGGGGGGGGCACAGATACGCAGTATTTT CASSEAAGGGTDTQYF TRBD2 . TRBJ2-3 TRBV6-1
TGTGCCAGCAGCTTAGACGGGACAAGGAATGAAAAACTGTTTTTT CASSLDGTRNEKLFF . . TRBJ1-4 TRBV7-6
TGTGCCAGCAGGCCGAGACTGAATTCACCCCTCCACTTT CASRPRLNSPLHF . . TRBJ1-6 TRBV27
TGCGCCAGCAGCCTGGACGGGGGGCTCTATGAAGCTTTCTTT CASSLDGGLYEAFF . . TRBJ1-1 TRBV5-1
TGTGCCAGCTCGGGGCTCACCGGGGAGCTGTTTTTT CASSGLTGELFF . . TRBJ2-2 TRBV9
TGTGCCAGCAGCGTAGTGCCGTCCACCGGGGAGCTGTTTTTT CASSVVPSTGELFF . . TRBJ2-2 TRBV9
TGTGCCTGGAGACCCTTGGCAGCGGGGGAGCAGTACTTC CAWRPLAAGEQYF TRBD2 . TRBJ2-7 TRBV30
TGTGCCAGCAGCCTCCGGACTAGCGGGGGTCGTGTAGATACGCAGTATTTT CASSLRTSGGRVDTQYF TRBD2 few TRBJ2-3 TRBV27
TGTGCCAGCAGCTTAGACTTGACGAGGAATGAGCAGTTCTTC CASSLDLTRNEQFF . once TRBJ2-1 TRBV11-2
TGTGCCAGCAGCCCCCTTACAGGGGGCCGACCTTATACTGAAGCTTTCTTT CASSPLTGGRPYTEAFF TRBD1 . TRBJ1-1 TRBV14
TGTGCCAGCAGTTCAGGGTCGGGCAATCAGCCCCAGCATTTT CASSSGSGNQPQHF . . TRBJ1-5 TRBV6-5
TGTGCCAGCAGCCCCTCGAGAGAGTACACCGGGGAGCTGTTTTTT CASSPSREYTGELFF . . TRBJ2-2 TRBV11-3
TGCGCCAGCAGCACAGCGAGGAACACTGAAGCTTTCTTT CASSTARNTEAFF . . TRBJ1-1 TRBV10-1
TGCAGCGTTGTCAGGGAGGCGCGGGGCTACACCTTC CSVVREARGYTF . few TRBJ1-2 TRBV29-1
TGTGCCAGCAGTGATGGTTGGACGGACCAAGAGACCCAGTACTTC CASSDGWTDQETQYF . . TRBJ2-5 TRBV6-1
TGTGCCAGCAAAACAGGACTTAGCACAGATACGCAGTATTTT CASKTGLSTDTQYF . . TRBJ2-3 TRBV14
TGTGCCAGCAGCGTCTTGGGAGGGAACATACAAGAGACCCAGTACTTC CASSVLGGNIQETQYF TRBD2 . TRBJ2-5 TRBV9
TGTGCCAGCAGCTTAGGGAAGGCGGTAACTATGCGCTACACCTTC CASSLGKAVTMRYTF . . TRBJ1-2 TRBV11-2
TGCGCCAGCAGCCAACCGACCAGGGGAACCCCCCCCGCCTTC CASSQPTRGTPPAF . . TRBJ1-2 TRBV4-1
TGTGCCAGCAGCTTAGTCGGGGACGGGTCACCCCTCCACTTT CASSLVGDGSPLHF . . TRBJ1-6 TRBV13
TGTGCCAGCAGCTTAGTGGTGGCCAACGCGGAGCAGTTCTTC CASSLVVANAEQFF . . TRBJ2-1 TRBV7-9
TGTGCTAGTGGTTTGGCCACAGGGATGGGTAACGGGGAGCTGTTTTTT CASGLATGMGNGELFF . . TRBJ2-2 TRBV12-5
TGTGCCAGCTCACCACCGGCTAGCCAGAGGGTGACCCAGTACTTC CASSPPASQRVTQYF . once TRBJ2-5 TRBV18
TGTGCCAGCAGCGTAGATCACAGGGGGGCACCCCTCCACTTT CASSVDHRGAPLHF TRBD1 . TRBJ1-6 TRBV9
TGTGCCAGCAGCTTAGCCGGAGGACGGAACACTGAAGCTTTCTTT CASSLAGGRNTEAFF . . TRBJ1-1 TRBV7-2
TGTGCCAGCACCCCTAGCGGGGGGCTCACCGGGACCCAGTACTTC CASTPSGGLTGTQYF TRBD2 once TRBJ2-5 TRBV27
TGCGCCAGCAGCCCGGTGGGACAGGGAGATGAAAAACTGTTTTTT CASSPVGQGDEKLFF TRBD1 few TRBJ1-4 TRBV5-1
TGTGCCATCAAGGACTCGACCAGCTCCTACGAGCAGTACTTC CAIKDSTSSYEQYF . . TRBJ2-7 TRBV10-3
TGTGCCAGCAGCGTAGTAGGGGGGCCGGGCACCGGGGAGCTGTTTTTT CASSVVGGPGTGELFF . . TRBJ2-2 TRBV9
TGTGCCAGCTCACCTACCGGGACAGGGGGCTTATACCCAAGCTCCAATCAGCCCCAGCATTTT CASSPTGTGGLYPSSNQPQHF TRBD1 . TRBJ1-5 TRBV18
TGTGCCAGCAGCTTAAGAGCAGAAGACTATGGCTACACCTTC CASSLRAEDYGYTF . . TRBJ1-2 TRBV7-3
TGTGCCAGCAGCTTAGGGACAAAAGCCGTTTACACTGAAGCTTTCTTT CASSLGTKAVYTEAFF . . TRBJ1-1 TRBV7-9
TGTGCCAGCAGCGAGAAAGCCGGGGAAAATGGCTACACCTTC CASSEKAGENGYTF . . TRBJ1-2 TRBV6-1
TGCAGCGTTGAGAAAGAGACCCAGTACTTC CSVEKETQYF . . TRBJ2-5 TRBV29-1
TGTGCCAGCAGGGGAGGTCGGGGACAGAATTCACCCCTCCACTTT CASRGGRGQNSPLHF TRBD1 . TRBJ1-6 TRBV11-2
TGTGCCAGCAGTACGGACAGGGAGGAAAAACTGTTTTTT CASSTDREEKLFF TRBD1 . TRBJ1-4 TRBV6-1
TGTGCCAGCAGTGAAAGGGCCGTGACCTCTCCACCAAATCAGCCCCAGCATTTT CASSERAVTSPPNQPQHF . . TRBJ1-5 TRBV6-1
TGTGCCACCGAGGGACAGCAAGAGACCCAGTACTTC CATEGQQETQYF TRBD1 . TRBJ2-5 TRBV28